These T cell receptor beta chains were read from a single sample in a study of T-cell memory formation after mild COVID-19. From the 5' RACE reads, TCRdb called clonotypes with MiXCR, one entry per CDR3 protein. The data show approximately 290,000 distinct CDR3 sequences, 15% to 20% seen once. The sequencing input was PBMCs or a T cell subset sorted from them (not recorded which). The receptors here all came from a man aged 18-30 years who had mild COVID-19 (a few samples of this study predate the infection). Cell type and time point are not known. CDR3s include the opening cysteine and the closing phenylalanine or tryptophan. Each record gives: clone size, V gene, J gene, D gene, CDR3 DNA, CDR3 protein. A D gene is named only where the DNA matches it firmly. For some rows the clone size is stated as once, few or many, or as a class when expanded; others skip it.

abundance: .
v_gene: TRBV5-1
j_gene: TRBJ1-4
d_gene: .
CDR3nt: TGCGCCAGCAGCTTGGTGGGATTTCCAAAACTGTTTTTT
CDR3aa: CASSLVGFPKLFF

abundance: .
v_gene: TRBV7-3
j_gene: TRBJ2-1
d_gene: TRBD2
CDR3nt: TGTGCCAGCAGCGGAGCGGGACTAGCGGGGGCGAATGAGCAGTTCTTC
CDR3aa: CASSGAGLAGANEQFF

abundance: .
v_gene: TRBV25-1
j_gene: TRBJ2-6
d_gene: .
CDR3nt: TGTGCCAGCAGTGAATCTCGGGGCTTAAGGGCCAACGTCCTGACTTTC
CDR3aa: CASSESRGLRANVLTF

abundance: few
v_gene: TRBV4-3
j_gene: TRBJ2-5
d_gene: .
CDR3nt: TGCGCCAGCAGCCAAGAGGGTGAGACCCAGTACTTC
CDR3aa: CASSQEGETQYF

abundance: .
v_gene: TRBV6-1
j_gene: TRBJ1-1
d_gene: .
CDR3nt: TGTGCCAGCAGTGAATGGTCCGGATTGGCTGAAGCTTTCTTT
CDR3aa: CASSEWSGLAEAFF

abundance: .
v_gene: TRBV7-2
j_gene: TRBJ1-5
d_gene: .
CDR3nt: TGTGCCAGCAGCTTAGCCCACTTGGGCAATCAGCCCCAGCATTTT
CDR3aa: CASSLAHLGNQPQHF

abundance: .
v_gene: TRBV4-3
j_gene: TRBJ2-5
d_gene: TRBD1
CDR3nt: TGCGCCAGCAGCCAGACAGGGGGCCATGAGACCCAGTACTTC
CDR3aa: CASSQTGGHETQYF

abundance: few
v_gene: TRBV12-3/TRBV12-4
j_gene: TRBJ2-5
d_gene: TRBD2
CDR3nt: TGTGCCAGCAGTTCCTGGACTAGCCTCCAAGAGACCCAGTACTTC
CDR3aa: CASSSWTSLQETQYF

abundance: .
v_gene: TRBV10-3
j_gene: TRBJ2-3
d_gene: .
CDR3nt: TGTGCCATCAGTGACGGGGGTCCAGATACGCAGTATTTT
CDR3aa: CAISDGGPDTQYF

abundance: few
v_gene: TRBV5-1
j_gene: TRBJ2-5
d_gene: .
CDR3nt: TGCGCCAGCAGCTTGCCCGGGACCGAGGACCAGTACTTC
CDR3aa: CASSLPGTEDQYF

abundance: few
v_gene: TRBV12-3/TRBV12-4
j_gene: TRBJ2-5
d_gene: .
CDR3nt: TGTGCCAGCAGTTTAAATGGACAGACGGCCCAGTACTTC
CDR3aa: CASSLNGQTAQYF

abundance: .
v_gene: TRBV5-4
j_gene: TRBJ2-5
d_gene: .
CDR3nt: TGTGCCAGCAGCTTTGTTGGGTCGGAGACCCAGTACTTC
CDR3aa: CASSFVGSETQYF

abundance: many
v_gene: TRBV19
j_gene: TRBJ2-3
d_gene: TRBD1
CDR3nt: TGTGCCAGTCGACAGGGGCCCTCAGATACGCAGTATTTT
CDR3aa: CASRQGPSDTQYF

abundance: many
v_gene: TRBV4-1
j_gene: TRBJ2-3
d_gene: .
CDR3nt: TGCGCCAGCAGCCAAGAGTTGGGGTGGGGAACGCAGTATTTT
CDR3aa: CASSQELGWGTQYF

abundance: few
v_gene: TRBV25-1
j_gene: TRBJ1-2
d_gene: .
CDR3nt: TGTGCCAGCAGTGACAGACACTATGGCTACACCTTC
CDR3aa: CASSDRHYGYTF

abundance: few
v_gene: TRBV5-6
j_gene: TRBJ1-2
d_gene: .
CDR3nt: TGTGCCAGCAGCTGGTCCACCCAGTGGTATGGCTACACCTTC
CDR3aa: CASSWSTQWYGYTF

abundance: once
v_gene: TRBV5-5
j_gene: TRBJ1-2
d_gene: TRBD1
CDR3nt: TGTGCCAGCACAGGACAGGGTGGGCGCTACACCTTC
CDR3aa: CASTGQGGRYTF

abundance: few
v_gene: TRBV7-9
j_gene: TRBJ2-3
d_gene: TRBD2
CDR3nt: TGTGCCAGCAGCATCGGACTAGCGGGGGGTGATACGCAGTATTTT
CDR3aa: CASSIGLAGGDTQYF

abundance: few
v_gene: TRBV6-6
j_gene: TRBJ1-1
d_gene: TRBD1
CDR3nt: TGTGCCAGCAGTGACCGGGACAGGGGAGTTAGGTCGCACACTGAAGCTTTCTTT
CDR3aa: CASSDRDRGVRSHTEAFF

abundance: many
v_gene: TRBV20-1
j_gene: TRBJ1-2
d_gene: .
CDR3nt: TGCAGTGCGCCGGAGGGGATTACTAACTATGGCTACACCTTC
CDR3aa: CSAPEGITNYGYTF

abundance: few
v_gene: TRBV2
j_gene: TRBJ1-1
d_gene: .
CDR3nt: TGTGCCAGCCGCCCTTGGGCCACTGAAGCTTTCTTT
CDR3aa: CASRPWATEAFF

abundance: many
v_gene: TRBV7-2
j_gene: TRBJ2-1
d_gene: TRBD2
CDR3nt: TGTGCCAGCAGCCGTAACGGGGGGAGAGGGTATGATGAGCAGTTCTTC
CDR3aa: CASSRNGGRGYDEQFF

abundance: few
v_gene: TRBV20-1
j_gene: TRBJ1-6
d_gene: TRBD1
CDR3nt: TGCAGTGCTCACCCGACAGGGACCTATAATTCACCCCTCCACTTT
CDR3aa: CSAHPTGTYNSPLHF

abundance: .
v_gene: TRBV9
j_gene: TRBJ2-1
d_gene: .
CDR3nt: TGTGCCAGCAGCGTAGTAGGCAGTTACAATGAGCAGTTCTTC
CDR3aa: CASSVVGSYNEQFF

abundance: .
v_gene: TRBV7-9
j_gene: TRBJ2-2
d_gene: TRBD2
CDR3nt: TGTGCCAGCACCCTTGTCGGGAGGGGGAACACCGGGGAGCTGTTTTTT
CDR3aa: CASTLVGRGNTGELFF

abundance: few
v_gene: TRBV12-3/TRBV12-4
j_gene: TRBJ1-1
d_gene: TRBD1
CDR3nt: TGTGCCAGCAGTTTTATAACAGGGGGAAACACTGAAGCTTTCTTT
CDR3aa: CASSFITGGNTEAFF

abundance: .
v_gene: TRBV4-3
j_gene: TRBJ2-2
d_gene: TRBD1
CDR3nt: TGCGCCAGCAGCCAAGCGCGGGACAGGGTGAACACCGGGGAGCTGTTTTTT
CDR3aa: CASSQARDRVNTGELFF

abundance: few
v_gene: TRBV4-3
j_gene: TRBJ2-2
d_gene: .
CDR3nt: TGCGCCAGCAGCCAAAGGCTAGTGGCCGGGGAGCTGTTTTTT
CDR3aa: CASSQRLVAGELFF

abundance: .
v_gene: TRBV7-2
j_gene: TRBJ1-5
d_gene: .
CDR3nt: TGTGCCAGCAGCTTAGCGCAGGGAGGAGGGGAGCCCCAGCATTTT
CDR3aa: CASSLAQGGGEPQHF

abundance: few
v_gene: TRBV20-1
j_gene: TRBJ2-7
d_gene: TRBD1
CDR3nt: TGCAGTGCTGCCATGGACAGGGTTCGCGAGCAGTACTTC
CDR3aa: CSAAMDRVREQYF

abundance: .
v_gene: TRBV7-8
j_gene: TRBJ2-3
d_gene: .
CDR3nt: TGTGCCAGCAGGTCCTACGAGGATACGCAGTATTTT
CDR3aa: CASRSYEDTQYF

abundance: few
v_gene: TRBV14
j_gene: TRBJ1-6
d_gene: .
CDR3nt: TGTGCCAGCAGCCAGACAGCCTATAATTCACCCCTCCACTTT
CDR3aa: CASSQTAYNSPLHF

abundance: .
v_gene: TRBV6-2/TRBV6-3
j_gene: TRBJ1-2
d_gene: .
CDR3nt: TGTGCCAGCAGCCAGGCGGTGGAGACGGGCTACACCTTC
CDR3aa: CASSQAVETGYTF

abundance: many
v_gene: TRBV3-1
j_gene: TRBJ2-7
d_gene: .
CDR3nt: TGTGCCAGCAGCCCGGAGGCGGGGAAGCAGTACTTC
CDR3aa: CASSPEAGKQYF

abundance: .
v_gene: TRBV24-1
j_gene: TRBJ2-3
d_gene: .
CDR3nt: TGTGCCACCTCCCCCGGGGGCACAGATACGCAGTATTTT
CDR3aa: CATSPGGTDTQYF

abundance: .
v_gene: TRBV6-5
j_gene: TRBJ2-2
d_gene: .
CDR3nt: TGTGCCAGCAGTTCCGGGACCACCGGGGAGCTGTTTTTT
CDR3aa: CASSSGTTGELFF

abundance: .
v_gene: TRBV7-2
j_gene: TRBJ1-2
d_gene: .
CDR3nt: TGTGCCAGCAGTCCCTGGACCAATAACTATGGCTACACCTTC
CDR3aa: CASSPWTNNYGYTF

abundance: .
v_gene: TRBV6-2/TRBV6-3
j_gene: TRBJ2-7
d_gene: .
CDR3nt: TGTGCCAGCAGTTACAGGGGCGGCGAGCAGTACTTC
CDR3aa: CASSYRGGEQYF

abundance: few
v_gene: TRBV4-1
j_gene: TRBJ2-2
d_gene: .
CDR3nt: TGCGCCAGCAGCCAACTCGGTGAGAACACCGGGGAGCTGTTTTTT
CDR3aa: CASSQLGENTGELFF

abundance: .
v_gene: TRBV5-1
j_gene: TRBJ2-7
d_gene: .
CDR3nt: TGCGCCAGCGGCCCCGGCACCTACTACGAGCAGTACTTC
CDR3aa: CASGPGTYYEQYF

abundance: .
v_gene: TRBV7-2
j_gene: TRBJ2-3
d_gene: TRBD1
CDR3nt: TGTGCCAGCAGCTCTAGGACAGGGGGCATAGATACGCAGTATTTT
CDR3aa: CASSSRTGGIDTQYF

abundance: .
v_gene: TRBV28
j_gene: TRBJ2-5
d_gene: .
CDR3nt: TGTGCCAGCAGTTTTTGGCTAGCGAAGCAAGAGACCCAGTACTTC
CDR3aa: CASSFWLAKQETQYF

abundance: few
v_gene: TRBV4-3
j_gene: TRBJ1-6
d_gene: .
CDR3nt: TGCGCCAGCAGCAGCACCCGGGACTTCGAATCACCCCTCCACTTT
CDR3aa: CASSSTRDFESPLHF

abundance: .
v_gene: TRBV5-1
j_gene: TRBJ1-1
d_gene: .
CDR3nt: TGCGCCAGCAGCTTGGTAAAGGGGGACACTGAAGCTTTCTTT
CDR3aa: CASSLVKGDTEAFF

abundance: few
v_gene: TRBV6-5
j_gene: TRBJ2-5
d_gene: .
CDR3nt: TGTGCCAGCAGTTACTCGTATCCGCCGCAGACCCAGTACTTC
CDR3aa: CASSYSYPPQTQYF

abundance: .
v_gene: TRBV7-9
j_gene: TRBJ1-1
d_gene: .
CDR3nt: TGTGCCAGCAGCTCACCGGCGGTGAACACTGAAGCTTTCTTT
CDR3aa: CASSSPAVNTEAFF

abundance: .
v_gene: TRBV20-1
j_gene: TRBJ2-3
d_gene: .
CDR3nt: TGCAGTGCCCCGATAGTGGTAGATACGCAGTATTTT
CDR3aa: CSAPIVVDTQYF